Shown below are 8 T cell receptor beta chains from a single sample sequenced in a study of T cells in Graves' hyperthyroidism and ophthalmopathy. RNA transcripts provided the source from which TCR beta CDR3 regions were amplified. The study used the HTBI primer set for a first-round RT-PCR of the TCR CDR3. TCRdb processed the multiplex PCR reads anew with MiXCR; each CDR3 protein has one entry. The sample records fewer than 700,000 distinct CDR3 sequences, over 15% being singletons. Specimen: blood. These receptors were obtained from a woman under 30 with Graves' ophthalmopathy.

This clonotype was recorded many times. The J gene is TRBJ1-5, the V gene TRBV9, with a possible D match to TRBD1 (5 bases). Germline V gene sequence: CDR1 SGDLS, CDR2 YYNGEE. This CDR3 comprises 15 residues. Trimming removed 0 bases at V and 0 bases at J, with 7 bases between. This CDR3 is CASSVDGASNQPQHF. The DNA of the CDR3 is TGTGCCAGCAGCGTAGATGGGGCTAGCAATCAGCCCCAGCATTTT.

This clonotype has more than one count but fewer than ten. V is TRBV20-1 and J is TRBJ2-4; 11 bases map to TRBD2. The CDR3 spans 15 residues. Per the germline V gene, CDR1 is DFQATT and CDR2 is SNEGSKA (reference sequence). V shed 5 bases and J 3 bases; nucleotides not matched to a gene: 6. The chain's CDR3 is CSAPSSGRVKNIQYF. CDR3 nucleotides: TGCAGTGCTCCCAGTAGCGGGAGGGTCAAAAACATTCAGTACTTC.

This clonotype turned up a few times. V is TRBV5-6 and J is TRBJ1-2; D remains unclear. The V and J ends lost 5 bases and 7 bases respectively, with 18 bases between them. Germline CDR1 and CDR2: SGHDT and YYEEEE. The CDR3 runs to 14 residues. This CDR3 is CASSTPGTFRGYTF. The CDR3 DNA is TGTGCCAGCAGTACACCGGGAACATTTCGTGGCTACACCTTC.

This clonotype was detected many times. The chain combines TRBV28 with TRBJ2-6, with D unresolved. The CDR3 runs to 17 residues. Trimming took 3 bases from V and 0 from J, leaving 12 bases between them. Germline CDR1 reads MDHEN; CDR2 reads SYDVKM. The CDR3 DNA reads TGTGCCAGCAGTTTCAGGAGACTCCACTCTGGGGCCAACGTCCTGACTTTC. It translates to CASSFRRLHSGANVLTF.

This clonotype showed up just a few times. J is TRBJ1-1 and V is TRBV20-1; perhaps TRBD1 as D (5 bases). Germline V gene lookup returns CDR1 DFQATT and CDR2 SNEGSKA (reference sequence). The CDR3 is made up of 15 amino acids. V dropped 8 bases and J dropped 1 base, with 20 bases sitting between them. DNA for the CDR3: TGCAGTCACCATCCTTCCGGGACCCCGAACACTGAAGCTTTCTTT. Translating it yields CSHHPSGTPNTEAFF.

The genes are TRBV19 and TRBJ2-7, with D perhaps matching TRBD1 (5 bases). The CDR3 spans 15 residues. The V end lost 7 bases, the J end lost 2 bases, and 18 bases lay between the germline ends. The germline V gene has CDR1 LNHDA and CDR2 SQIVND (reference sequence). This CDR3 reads CASNSPGQGAYEQYF. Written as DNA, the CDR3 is TGTGCCAGTAACTCCCCAGGCCAGGGCGCCTACGAGCAGTACTTC.

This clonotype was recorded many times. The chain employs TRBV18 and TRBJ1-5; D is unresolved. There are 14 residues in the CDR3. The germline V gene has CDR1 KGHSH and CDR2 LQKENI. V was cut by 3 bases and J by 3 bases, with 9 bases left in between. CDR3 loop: CASSPPGPNQPQHF. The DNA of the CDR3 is TGTGCCAGCTCACCTCCTGGGCCCAATCAGCCCCAGCATTTT.

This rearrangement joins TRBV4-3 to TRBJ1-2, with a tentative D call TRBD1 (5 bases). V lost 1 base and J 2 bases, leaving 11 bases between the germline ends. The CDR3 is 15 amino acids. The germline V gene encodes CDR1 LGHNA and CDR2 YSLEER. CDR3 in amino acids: CASSQGGGNNYGYTF. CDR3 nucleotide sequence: TGCGCCAGCAGCCAAGGGGGGGGAAACAACTATGGCTACACCTTC.